The 11 T cell receptor beta chains below were found in one sample sequenced in a study of cytomegalovirus exposure and HLA in healthy donors. The PCR ran on 60 Vbeta and 13 Jbeta primers. The repertoire was sequenced with immunoSEQ multiplex PCR; TCRdb's copy has only in-frame clones and lacks some. The sample gives more than 200,000 clones, roughly four fifths of which show up once; 1.2% to 1.5% is in the top ten. The sequencing sample was made of PBMCs. The source of these receptors is a girl aged 5 to 17 in good health and CMV-seronegative.

This clone was detected only once. V and J are TRBV5-1 and TRBJ2-1, with TRBD2 as a possible D gene (6 bases). Germline V gene data show CDR1 as SGHRS and CDR2 as YFSETQ. This CDR3 comprises 14 residues. V lost 0 bases and J lost 7, with 11 bases in between. The CDR3 is CASSLAGLSNEQFF. In DNA, the CDR3 is TGCGCCAGCAGCTTGGCCGGACTATCAAATGAGCAGTTCTTC.

This chain uses TRBV28 with TRBJ1-1; TRBD1 matches at 8 bases. The CDR3 contains 14 residues. Germline values: CDR1 MDHEN, CDR2 SYDVKM. V was pared by 9 bases and J by 1 base, with 7 bases of the junction left unmatched. The CDR3 DNA is TGTGCCAGTCCGGGGCAGGGGGCGAACACTGAAGCTTTCTTT. It translates to CASPGQGANTEAFF.

CDR3 in amino acids: CASSPSNLGGAFF. The CDR3 DNA reads TGTGCCAGCAGCCCCTCCAATCTCGGGGGAGCTTTCTTT. The V call is TRBV7-2, the J call TRBJ1-1; weak D call: TRBD1 (5 bases). With 5 bases removed from V and 10 bases from J, the gap between germline ends came to 17 bases. The CDR3 has 13 amino acids. Germline loops: CDR1 SGHTA, CDR2 FQGNSA.

The chain couples TRBV28 to TRBJ1-2; D unresolved. From germline, CDR1 is MDHEN and CDR2 SYDVKM. Trimming took off 2 bases at V and 7 bases at J, with 14 bases between the two ends. The CDR3 sequence is 14 residues long. The CDR3 loop reads CASSLDRGMRGYTF. Here the CDR3 DNA reads TGTGCCAGCAGTTTAGATCGGGGAATGCGTGGCTACACCTTC.

V is TRBV5-4 and J is TRBJ1-1; D call uncertain. Trimming cost V 3 bases and J 2 bases, with 17 bases left between them. Germline assignment: CDR1 SGHNT and CDR2 YYREEE (reference sequence). The CDR3 sequence is 16 residues long. In nucleotides, the CDR3 is TGTGCCAGCAGCTCTTTCTTGAGAGGGTCTAACACTGAAGCTTTCTTT. The encoded protein is CASSSFLRGSNTEAFF.

This clone was detected only a few times. The chain uses TRBV30 and TRBJ1-6; TRBD1 matches at 7 bases. V shed 3 bases and J 9 bases; nucleotides not matched to a gene: 11. Germline CDR1 GTSNPN, CDR2 SVGIG (reference sequence). The CDR3 is 15 amino acids. CDR3 DNA sequence: TGTGCCTGGAGCGCAACCCGGGACAGCTCTTCACCCCTCCACTTT. Translation: CAWSATRDSSSPLHF.

The genes are TRBV2 and TRBJ2-7, with a weak D call TRBD1 (6 bases). V shed 5 bases and J shed 0 bases, with 17 bases lying between them. The CDR3 is made up of 16 amino acids. Germline values: CDR1 SNHLY, CDR2 FYNNEI. CDR3 amino acids: CASSQTDRKISYEQYF. CDR3 sequence (DNA): TGTGCCAGCAGTCAAACCGACAGGAAGATCTCCTACGAGCAGTACTTC.

The chain recombines TRBV11-2 with TRBJ1-4; 10 positions match TRBD1. The V gene's germline CDR1 is SGHAT and CDR2 FQNNGV. V was pared by 5 bases and J by 7 bases, with 7 bases of the junction left unmatched. This CDR3 has 15 amino acids. The CDR3 here is CASSRNRDRGEKLFF. Written as DNA, the CDR3 is TGTGCCAGCAGCCGGAACCGGGACAGGGGTGAAAAACTGTTTTTT.

The chain links TRBV5-6 to TRBJ1-5; 7 bases are a match to TRBD1. The CDR3 consists of 17 residues. Germline CDR1 and CDR2: SGHDT and YYEEEE. V lost 3 bases and J lost 0; bases outside the gene matches: 9. CDR3 sequence reads: CASSWWGTDNSNQPQHF. CDR3 nucleotides: TGTGCCAGCAGCTGGTGGGGGACAGATAATAGCAATCAGCCCCAGCATTTT.

The genes are TRBV6-1 and TRBJ2-1; D perhaps matches TRBD1 (6 bases). There are 11 residues in the CDR3. The germline V gene has CDR1 MNHNS and CDR2 SASEGT. V dropped 1 base and J dropped 12 bases, with 7 bases sitting between them. CDR3 in DNA: TGTGCCAGCAGTGAAGTAGGGGGGCAGTTCTTC. Translating gives CASSEVGGQFF.

The chain uses TRBV13 and TRBJ2-3; 7 bases agree with TRBD1. This CDR3 region has 12 residues. Germline assignment: CDR1 PRHDT and CDR2 FYEKMQ (reference sequence). V was clipped by 8 bases and J by 6 bases; unmatched bases: 5. The CDR3 loop is CASQKTGDTQYF. The CDR3 DNA follows: TGTGCCAGCCAAAAGACAGGGGATACGCAGTATTTT.